The clone carrying this T cell receptor beta chain appeared a few times. The antigen is undetermined. The sample belongs to a study of cytomegalovirus exposure and HLA in healthy donors. The PCR used 60 Vbeta and 13 Jbeta primers. Measured with immunoSEQ multiplex PCR; TCRdb has only the in-frame clones, and not every one. The table has 130,000 to 150,000 clones, 78% seen once. The CDR3 is 13 amino acids. Between the trimmed V and J ends, which lost 1 base and 1 base, there was a span of 7 bases. Germline V CDR1 and CDR2: SQVTM, ANQGSEA. Findings of the study overall: In terms of immune exposure information, only CMV serostatus was available.

V usage is TRBV29-1 and J usage is TRBJ1-1; no reliable D call. The sequenced sample was PBMCs. The receptor's source is a female donor in good health and CMV-seronegative. The CDR3 DNA reads TGCAGCGTTGAAGGAACGGGGAACACTGAAGCTTTCTTT. Protein sequence: CSVEGTGNTEAFF.